The 12 T cell receptor beta chains given below trace back to one sample, sequenced in a study of blood T cell repertoires in COVID-19. TCRdb keeps only in-frame clones here, not all; method: immunoSEQ multiplex PCR. The table includes roughly 250,000 clones, 86% detected once. Specimen: PBMCs or T cells enriched from blood (not recorded which). These receptors came from a woman aged 40 to 50 with acute COVID-19.

The J gene is TRBJ1-2, the V gene TRBV5-1; 7 bases line up with TRBD1. J gave up 3 bases and V 5 bases, and 7 bases lay outside the gene matches. The CDR3 loop spans 14 amino acids. From germline, CDR1 is SGHRS and CDR2 YFSETQ. The chain's CDR3 is CASSTGTEDYGYTF. CDR3 nucleotide sequence: TGCGCCAGCAGTACCGGGACAGAAGACTATGGCTACACCTTC. The variable domain in full, with the rest retrieved from reference TRBV5-1 and TRBJ1-2, is KAGVTQTPRYLIKTRGQQVTLSCSPISGHRSVSWYQQTPGQGLQFLFEYFSETQRNKGNFPGRFSGRQFSNSRSEMNVSTLELGDSALYLCASSTGTEDYGYTFGSGTRLTVV.

This chain joins TRBV11-2 and TRBJ2-1; D unresolved. Looked up from germline, CDR1 is SGHAT and CDR2 is FQNNGV. The CDR3 is 12 residues long. V lost 1 base and J lost 12, with 10 bases in between. The CDR3 sequence is CASSLVAEAQFF. In nucleotides, the CDR3 is TGTGCCAGCAGCTTAGTGGCAGAGGCGCAGTTCTTC.

The gene calls are TRBV9 and TRBJ2-7, with D perhaps TRBD1 (5 bases). Trimming removed 3 bases at V and 6 bases at J, with 19 bases between. Germline V gene data show CDR1 as SGDLS and CDR2 as YYNGEE. The CDR3 runs 15 residues. This chain's CDR3 is CASSAPDGPQGEQYF. For the CDR3, the DNA is TGTGCCAGCAGCGCTCCAGACGGACCCCAGGGCGAGCAGTACTTC.

The chain employs TRBV27 and TRBJ2-7; D is possibly TRBD2 (5 bases). V lost 2 bases, J lost 6 bases, and 11 bases lay in between. CDR1 is MNHEY, CDR2 SMNVEV, per germline (reference sequence). This CDR3 is 13 amino acids long. The CDR3 loop is CASSLHGSGEQYF. The CDR3 DNA is TGTGCCAGCAGTTTACACGGCAGCGGCGAGCAGTACTTC.

The rearrangement joins TRBV6-1 to TRBJ2-7; TRBD2 aligns across 7 bases. Germline trimming cut 0 bases from V and 3 bases from J; bases unmatched to any gene: 11. In germline, CDR1 is MNHNS, CDR2 SASEGT. CDR3 length: 17 residues. CDR3 nucleotide sequence: TGTGCCAGCAGTGAAGCCCGCGGCAGGCGGGAGCGCTACGAGCAGTACTTC. This translates into CASSEARGRRERYEQYF.

V gene TRBV5-1 combines with J gene TRBJ2-1; 9 bases align to TRBD2. Germline loops: CDR1 SGHRS, CDR2 YFSETQ. Trimming removed 4 bases from V and 15 bases from J; junction bases left unmatched: 11. The CDR3 sequence is 13 residues long. The CDR3 region has the DNA TGCGCCAGCAGCCTTCCCTCCGGGACTAGCCTGTTCTTC. Protein: CASSLPSGTSLFF.

The rearrangement links TRBV11-2 to TRBJ2-7; 7 nucleotides align to TRBD2. This CDR3 contains 16 residues. V shed 3 bases, J shed 2 bases, and the junction held 10 bases outside the gene matches. Germline V gives CDR1 SGHAT, CDR2 FQNNGV. The CDR3 bases are TGTGCCAGCAGCTTGCGTGGGCGGGAGATTGCCTACGAGCAGTACTTC. Translated: CASSLRGREIAYEQYF.

The rearrangement joins TRBV24-1 to TRBJ2-3; 10 nucleotides match TRBD1. The V gene end was trimmed by 7 bases and the J gene end by 5 bases; junction bases not matched to a gene: 8. CDR1 is KGHDR, CDR2 SFDVKD, per germline. The CDR3 is 15 amino acids. The CDR3 loop reads CATSPDRGREDTQYF. DNA of the CDR3: TGTGCCACCAGCCCCGACAGGGGGCGGGAAGATACGCAGTATTTT.

The chain links TRBV6-5 to TRBJ2-3; TRBD1 matches 7 bases. After removal of 7 bases from V and 4 bases from J, the junction contained 5 bases not matched to a gene. The CDR3 totals 13 residues. CDR1 is MNHEY, CDR2 SVGAGI, per germline. The CDR3 spells CASKTTGADTQYF. The CDR3 nucleotides read TGTGCCAGCAAAACTACAGGGGCAGATACGCAGTATTTT.

The rearrangement uses TRBV4-1 and TRBJ2-7; D not certain. Between the trimmed V and J ends, which lost 2 bases and 3 bases, there was a span of 8 bases. The CDR3 runs 13 residues. The V gene's germline CDR1 is MGHRA and CDR2 YSYEKL. The DNA of the CDR3 is TGCGCCAGCAGCCAACAGGTTATCTACGAGCAGTACTTC. It specifies CASSQQVIYEQYF.

V and J are TRBV20-1 and TRBJ1-2; 7 nucleotides match TRBD1. Germline assignment: CDR1 DFQATT and CDR2 SNEGSKA (reference sequence). The CDR3 contains 11 residues. Unmatched junction bases numbered 5, after V lost 6 bases and J lost 7 bases. The CDR3 DNA reads as TGCAGTGCATTAACAGGGGCTGGCTACACCTTC. Its translation is CSALTGAGYTF.

V gene TRBV4-1 combines with J gene TRBJ2-2; 7 bases match TRBD2. The CDR3 contains 16 residues. The V gene end was trimmed by 1 base and the J gene end by 9 bases; junction bases not matched to a gene: 11. The germline CDR1 and CDR2 sequences are MGHRA and YSYEKL. In DNA, the CDR3 is TGCGCCAGCAGCCAAGGGCGGGAGATCGTACGCCGGGAGCTGTTTTTT. It is translated as CASSQGREIVRRELFF.